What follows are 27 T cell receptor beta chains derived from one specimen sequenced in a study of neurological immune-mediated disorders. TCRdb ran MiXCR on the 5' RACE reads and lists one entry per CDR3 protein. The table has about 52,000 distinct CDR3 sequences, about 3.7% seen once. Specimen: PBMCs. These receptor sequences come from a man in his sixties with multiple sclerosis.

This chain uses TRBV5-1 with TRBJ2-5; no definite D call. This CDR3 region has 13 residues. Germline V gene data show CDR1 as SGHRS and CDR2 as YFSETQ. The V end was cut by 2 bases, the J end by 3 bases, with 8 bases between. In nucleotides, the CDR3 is TGCGCCAGCAGCTTAGGGATCGAAGAGACCCAGTACTTC. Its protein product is CASSLGIEETQYF.

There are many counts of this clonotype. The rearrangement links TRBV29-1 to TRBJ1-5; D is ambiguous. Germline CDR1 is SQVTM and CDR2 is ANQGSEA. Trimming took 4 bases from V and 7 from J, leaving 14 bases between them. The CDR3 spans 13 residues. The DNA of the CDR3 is TGCAGCGTTGGCCCCGGGGTTTCCCAGCCCCAGCATTTT. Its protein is CSVGPGVSQPQHF.

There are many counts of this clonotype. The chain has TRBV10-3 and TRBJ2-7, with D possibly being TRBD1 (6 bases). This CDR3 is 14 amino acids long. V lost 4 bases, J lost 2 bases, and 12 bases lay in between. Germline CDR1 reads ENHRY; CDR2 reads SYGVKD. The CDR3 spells CAISGAGVTYEQYF. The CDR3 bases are TGTGCCATCAGTGGGGCAGGGGTCACCTACGAGCAGTACTTC.

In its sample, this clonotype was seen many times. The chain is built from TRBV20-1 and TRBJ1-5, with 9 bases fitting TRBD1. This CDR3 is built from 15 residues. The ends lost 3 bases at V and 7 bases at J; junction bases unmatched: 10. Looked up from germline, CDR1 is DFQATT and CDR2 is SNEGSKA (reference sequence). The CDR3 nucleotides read TGCAGTGCTAGTAGGGGACAGGGAGGCGGACAGCCCCAGCATTTT. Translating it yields CSASRGQGGGQPQHF.

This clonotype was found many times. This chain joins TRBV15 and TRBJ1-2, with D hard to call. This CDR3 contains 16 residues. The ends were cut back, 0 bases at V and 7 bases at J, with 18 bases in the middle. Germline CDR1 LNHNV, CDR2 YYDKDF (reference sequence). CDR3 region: CATSRDGATAARGYTF. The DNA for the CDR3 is TGTGCCACCAGCAGAGACGGAGCGACCGCTGCGCGTGGCTACACCTTC.

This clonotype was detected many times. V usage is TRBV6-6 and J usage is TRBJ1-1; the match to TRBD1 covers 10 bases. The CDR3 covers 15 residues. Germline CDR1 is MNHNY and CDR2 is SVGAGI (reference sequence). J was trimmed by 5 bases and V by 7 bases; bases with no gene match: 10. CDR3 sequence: CASTRQGAGETEAFF. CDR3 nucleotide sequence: TGTGCCAGCACTAGACAGGGGGCGGGTGAAACTGAAGCTTTCTTT.

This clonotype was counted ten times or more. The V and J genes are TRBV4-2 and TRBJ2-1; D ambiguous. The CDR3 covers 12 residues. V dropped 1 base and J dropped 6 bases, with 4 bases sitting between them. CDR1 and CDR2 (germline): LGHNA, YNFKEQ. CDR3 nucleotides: TGTGCCAGCAGCCAAGGAGTCAATGAGCAGTTCTTC. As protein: CASSQGVNEQFF.

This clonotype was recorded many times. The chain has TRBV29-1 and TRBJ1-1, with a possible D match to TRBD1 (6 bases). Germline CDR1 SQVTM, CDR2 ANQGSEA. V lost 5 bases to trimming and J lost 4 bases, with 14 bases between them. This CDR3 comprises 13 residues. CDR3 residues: CSVTGFGGTEAFF. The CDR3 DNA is TGCAGCGTTACAGGGTTTGGGGGCACTGAAGCTTTCTTT.

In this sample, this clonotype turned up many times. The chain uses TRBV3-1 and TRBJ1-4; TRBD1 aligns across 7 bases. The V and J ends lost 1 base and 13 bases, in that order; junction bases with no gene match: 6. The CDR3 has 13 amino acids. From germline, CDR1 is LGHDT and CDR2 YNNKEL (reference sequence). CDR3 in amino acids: CASSQVGTVILFF. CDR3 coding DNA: TGTGCCAGCAGCCAAGTTGGGACAGTCATACTGTTTTTT.

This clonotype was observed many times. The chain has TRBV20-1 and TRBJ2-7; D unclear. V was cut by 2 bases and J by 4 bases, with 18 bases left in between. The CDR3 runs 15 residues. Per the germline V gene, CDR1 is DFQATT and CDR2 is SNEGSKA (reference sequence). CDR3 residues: CSARSLDGGPYEQYF. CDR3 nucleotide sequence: TGCAGTGCTAGAAGTCTAGACGGCGGTCCATACGAGCAGTACTTC.

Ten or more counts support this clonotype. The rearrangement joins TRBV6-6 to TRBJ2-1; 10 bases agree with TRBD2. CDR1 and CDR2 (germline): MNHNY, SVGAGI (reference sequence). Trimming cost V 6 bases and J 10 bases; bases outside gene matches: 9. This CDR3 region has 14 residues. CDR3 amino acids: CASSSGRASGEQFF. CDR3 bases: TGTGCCAGCAGCAGCGGGAGGGCGTCGGGAGAGCAGTTCTTC.

The DNA for the CDR3 is TGTGCCGGAGTGCTTGACAGGGGTTTCACCGGGGAGCTGTTTTTT. It encodes CAGVLDRGFTGELFF. The rearrangement joins TRBV7-9 to TRBJ2-2; 8 nucleotides line up with TRBD1. Germline V lookup: CDR1 SEHNR, CDR2 FQNEAQ (reference sequence). The CDR3 contains 15 residues. Unmatched junction bases numbered 12, after V lost 11 bases and J lost 4 bases.

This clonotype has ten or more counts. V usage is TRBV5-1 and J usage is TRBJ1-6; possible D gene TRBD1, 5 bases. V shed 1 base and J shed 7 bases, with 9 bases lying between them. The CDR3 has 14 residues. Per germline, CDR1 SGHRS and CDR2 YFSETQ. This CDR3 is CASSLSQGNSPLHF. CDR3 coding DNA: TGCGCCAGCAGCTTGAGTCAGGGAAATTCACCCCTCCACTTT.

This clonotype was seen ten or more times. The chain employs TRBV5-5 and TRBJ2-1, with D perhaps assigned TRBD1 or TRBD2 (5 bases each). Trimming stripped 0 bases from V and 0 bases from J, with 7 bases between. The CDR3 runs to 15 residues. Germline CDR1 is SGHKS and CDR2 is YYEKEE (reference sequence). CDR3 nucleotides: TGTGCCAGCAGCTTGGGAGGGACCTCCTACAATGAGCAGTTCTTC. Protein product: CASSLGGTSYNEQFF.

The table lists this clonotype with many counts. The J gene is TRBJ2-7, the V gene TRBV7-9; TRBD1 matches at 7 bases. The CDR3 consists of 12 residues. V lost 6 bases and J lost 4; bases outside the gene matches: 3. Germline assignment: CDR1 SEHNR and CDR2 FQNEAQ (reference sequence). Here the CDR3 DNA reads TGTGCCAGCAGATCGGGACAGTACGAGCAGTACTTC. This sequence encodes CASRSGQYEQYF. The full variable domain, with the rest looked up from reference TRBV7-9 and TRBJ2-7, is DTGVSQNPRHKITKRGQNVTFRCDPISEHNRLYWYRQTLGQGPEFLTYFQNEAQLEKSRLLSDRFSAERPKGSFSTLEIQRTEQGDSAMYLCASRSGQYEQYFGPGTRLTVT.

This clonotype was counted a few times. The CDR3: CASSEGPDQPQHF. The DNA of the CDR3 is TGTGCCAGCAGTGAAGGGCCCGATCAGCCCCAGCATTTT. The genes are TRBV6-1 and TRBJ1-5; D gene uncertain. The V end lost 1 base, the J end lost 5 bases, and 6 bases lay between the germline ends. The CDR3 is made up of 13 amino acids. From germline, CDR1 is MNHNS and CDR2 SASEGT.

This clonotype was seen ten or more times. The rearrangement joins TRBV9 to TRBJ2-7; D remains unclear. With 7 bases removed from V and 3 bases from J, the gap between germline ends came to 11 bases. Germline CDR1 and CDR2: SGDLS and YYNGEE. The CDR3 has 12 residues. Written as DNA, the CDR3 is TGTGCCAGCGGACGGGCCGACTACGAGCAGTACTTC. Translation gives CASGRADYEQYF.

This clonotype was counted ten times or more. The CDR3, as DNA: TGTGCCAGCAGCTTAGGGGGACAGGGGGCTTTCTTT. Translating gives CASSLGGQGAFF. This chain connects TRBV11-3 to TRBJ1-1, with 10 bases aligning to TRBD1. Germline V lookup: CDR1 SGHNT, CDR2 YENEEA. The junction had 1 base not matched to a gene; V was cut back by 1 base and J by 11 bases. The CDR3 is 12 amino acids. The complete variable domain, with remaining parts taken from reference TRBV11-3 and TRBJ1-1, reads EAGVVQSPRYKIIEKKQPVAFWCNPISGHNTLYWYLQNLGQGPELLIRYENEEAVDDSQLPKDRFSAERLKGVDSTLKIQPAELGDSAVYLCASSLGGQGAFFGQGTRLTVV.

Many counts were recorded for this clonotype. CDR3 DNA sequence: TGCAGTGCTATCTCGGGCTACGAGCAGTACTTC. The encoded protein is CSAISGYEQYF. The chain has TRBV20-1 and TRBJ2-7; D remains ambiguous. The CDR3 contains 11 residues. V was cut by 4 bases and J by 3 bases, with 7 bases left in between. From germline, CDR1 is DFQATT and CDR2 SNEGSKA (reference sequence).

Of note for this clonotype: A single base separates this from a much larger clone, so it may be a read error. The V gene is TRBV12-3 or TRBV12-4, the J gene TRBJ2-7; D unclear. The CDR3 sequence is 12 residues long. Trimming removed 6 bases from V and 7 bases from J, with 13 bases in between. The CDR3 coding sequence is TGTGCCAGCAGCCACTCTTTTTTAGAGCAGTACTTC. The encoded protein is CASSHSFLEQYF.

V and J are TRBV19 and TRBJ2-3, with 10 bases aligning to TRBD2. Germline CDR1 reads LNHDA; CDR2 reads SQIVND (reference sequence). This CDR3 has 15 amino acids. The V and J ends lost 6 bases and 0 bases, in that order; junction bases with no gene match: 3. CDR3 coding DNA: TGTGCCAGTAGAGGACTAGCGGCTAGCACAGATACGCAGTATTTT. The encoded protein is CASRGLAASTDTQYF.

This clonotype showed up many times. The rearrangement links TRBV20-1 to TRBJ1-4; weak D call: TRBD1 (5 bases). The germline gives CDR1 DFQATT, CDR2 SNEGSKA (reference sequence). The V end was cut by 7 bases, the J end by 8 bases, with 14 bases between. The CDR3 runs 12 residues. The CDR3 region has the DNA TGCAGTGTCAAGAGGGCAGGGGAAAAACTGTTTTTT. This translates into CSVKRAGEKLFF.

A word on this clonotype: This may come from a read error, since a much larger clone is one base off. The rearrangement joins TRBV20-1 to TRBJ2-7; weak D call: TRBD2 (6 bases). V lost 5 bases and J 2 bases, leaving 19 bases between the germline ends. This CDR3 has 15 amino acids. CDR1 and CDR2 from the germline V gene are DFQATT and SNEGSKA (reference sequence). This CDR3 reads CSAYHGTSGAYEQYF. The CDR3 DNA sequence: TGCAGTGCTTATCACGGGACGTCGGGGGCCTACGAGCAGTACTTC.

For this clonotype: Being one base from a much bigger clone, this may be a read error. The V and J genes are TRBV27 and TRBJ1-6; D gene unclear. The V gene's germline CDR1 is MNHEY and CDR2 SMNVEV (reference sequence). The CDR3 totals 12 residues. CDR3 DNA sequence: TGTGCCAGCAGTTTAAACCGGGCACCCCTCAACTTT. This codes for CASSLNRAPLNF.

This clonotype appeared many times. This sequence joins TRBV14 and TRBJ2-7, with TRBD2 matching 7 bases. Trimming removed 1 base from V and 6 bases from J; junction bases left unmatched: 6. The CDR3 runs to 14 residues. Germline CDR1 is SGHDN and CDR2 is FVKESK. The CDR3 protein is CASSQAVAGVEQYF. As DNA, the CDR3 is TGTGCCAGCAGCCAAGCGGTCGCGGGGGTCGAGCAGTACTTC.

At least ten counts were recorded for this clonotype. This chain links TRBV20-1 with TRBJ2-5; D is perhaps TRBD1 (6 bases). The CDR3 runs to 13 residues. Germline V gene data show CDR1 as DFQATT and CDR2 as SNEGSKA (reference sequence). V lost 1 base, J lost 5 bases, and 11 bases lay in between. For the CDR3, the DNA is TGCAGTGCTAGAGGGGCTAGGGGGGAGACCCAGTACTTC. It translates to CSARGARGETQYF.

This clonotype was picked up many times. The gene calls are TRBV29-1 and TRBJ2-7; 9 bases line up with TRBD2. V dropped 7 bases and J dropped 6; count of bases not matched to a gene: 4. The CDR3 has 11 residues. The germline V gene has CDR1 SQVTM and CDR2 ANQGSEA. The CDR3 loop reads CSAMTSGEQYF. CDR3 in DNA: TGCAGCGCCATGACTAGCGGCGAGCAGTACTTC.